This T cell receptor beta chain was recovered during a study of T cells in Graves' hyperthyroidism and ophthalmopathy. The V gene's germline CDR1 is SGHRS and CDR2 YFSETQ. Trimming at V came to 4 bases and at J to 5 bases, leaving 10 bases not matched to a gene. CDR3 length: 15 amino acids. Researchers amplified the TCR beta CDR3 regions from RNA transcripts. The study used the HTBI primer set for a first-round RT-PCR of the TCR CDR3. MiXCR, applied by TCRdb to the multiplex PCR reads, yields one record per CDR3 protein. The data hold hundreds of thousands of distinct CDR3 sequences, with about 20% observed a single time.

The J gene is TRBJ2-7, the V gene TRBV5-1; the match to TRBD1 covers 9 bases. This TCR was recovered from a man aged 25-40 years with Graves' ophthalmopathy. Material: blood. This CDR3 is CASSDGGQGLDEQYF. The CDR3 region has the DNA TGCGCCAGCAGCGACGGGGGACAGGGACTCGACGAGCAGTACTTC.